This TCR beta chain was recorded in a study of blood T cells in healthy people across ages. General observations from the study: TCR beta diversity tracked closely with naive T cell percentage. Relative to aged donors, long-lived donors carried more naive CD4+ cells and displayed higher diversity.

The second PCR ran about 6 to 12 cycles with a sample-barcoded 5' primer and J-beta primers. Tags on each cDNA molecule came from a template-switch adaptor with 12 random nucleotides. TCRdb analysed the 5' RACE reads with MiXCR anew, one entry per CDR3 protein. The top ten clones hold more than 20% of a sample with around 2 million distinct CDR3 sequences, more than 35% of them seen once. Whenever a sample was processed, at least 6.5 million PBMCs were isolated. For this clonotype: The antigen remains undetermined.

V gave up 3 bases and J gave up 4 bases, with 11 bases separating them. CDR1 is KGHDR and CDR2 is SFDVKD in the germline V gene. This CDR3 is 14 amino acids long. This TCR was sampled from a human donor in good health. The chain carries TRBV24-1 and TRBJ1-2; D is unclear. Sequencing was carried out using blood. This CDR3 reads CATSDIQFSYGYTF. CDR3 sequence (DNA): TGTGCCACCAGTGATATACAGTTTAGCTATGGCTACACCTTC.